This T cell receptor (beta chain) was captured by sequencing in a study of cytomegalovirus exposure and HLA in healthy donors. Study overall: The study's early data release held some 85 million unique TCRs from HLA-typed donors. Study outcomes and limitations: A highly shared variant cluster was judged a likely technical artifact.

With 60 Vbeta and 13 Jbeta primers, the PCR was carried out. The protocol was immunoSEQ multiplex PCR, while the TCRdb copy is restricted to in-frame clones and leaves out a portion. The sample carries 210,000 or so clones, roughly 80% recorded once. Germline CDR1 is SNHLY and CDR2 is FYNNEI. This CDR3 comprises 13 residues. Trimming pared 0 bases from V and 4 bases from J, leaving 7 bases between. To note about this clone: Its specificity is unknown.

Material for sequencing was PBMCs. The rearrangement uses TRBV2 and TRBJ2-7; D call uncertain. This receptor was obtained from a girl under 10 years old in good health and CMV-seronegative. The CDR3: CASSEAPRYEQYF. CDR3 DNA sequence: TGTGCCAGCAGTGAAGCCCCCAGGTACGAGCAGTACTTC.